The count of the clone carrying this T cell receptor (beta chain) is one. This specimen comes from a study of blood T cell repertoires in COVID-19. The wider study: Some COVID-19 samples were acute and others convalescent; all came from the United States, Italy and Spain. PBMCs, B-cell-depleted T cells, or T cells were the source of the cDNA or gDNA that made up the material.

Under the authors' procedure: Reference gene primer amplification in the assay estimated nucleated cell counts. The repertoire was sequenced with immunoSEQ multiplex PCR; TCRdb's copy has only in-frame clones and lacks some. V, J and clone size reflect that table, while D and trimming were determined from the DNA. The sample gives approximately 210,000 clones, around 83% of which show up once; less than 3.5% is in the top ten. V was cut by 1 base and J by 4 bases, with 11 bases left in between. Germline V gene data show CDR1 as MGHRA and CDR2 as YSYEKL. CDR3 length: 15 amino acids. The J gene is TRBJ1-5, the V gene TRBV4-1; no firm D call. Sequencing was carried out using peripheral blood. The clonotype originates from a middle-aged man with active or convalescent COVID-19. CDR3 bases: TGCGCCAGCAGCCAAGGGGGAGGTTTGAATCAGCCCCAGCATTTT. This gives the protein CASSQGGGLNQPQHF.